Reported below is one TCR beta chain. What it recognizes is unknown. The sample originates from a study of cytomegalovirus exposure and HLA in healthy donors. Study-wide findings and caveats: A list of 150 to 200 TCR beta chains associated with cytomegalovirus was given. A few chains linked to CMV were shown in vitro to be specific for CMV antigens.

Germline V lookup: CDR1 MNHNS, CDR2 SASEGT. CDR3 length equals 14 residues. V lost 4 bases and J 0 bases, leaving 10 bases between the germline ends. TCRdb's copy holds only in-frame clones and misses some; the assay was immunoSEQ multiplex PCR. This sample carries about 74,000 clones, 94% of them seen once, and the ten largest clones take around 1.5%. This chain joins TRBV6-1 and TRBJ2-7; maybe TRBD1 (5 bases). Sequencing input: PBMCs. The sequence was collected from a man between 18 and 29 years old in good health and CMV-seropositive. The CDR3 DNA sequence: TGTGCCAGCAGTGGGGGCTGGAGCTCCTACGAGCAGTACTTC. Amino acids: CASSGGWSSYEQYF.